This passage covers 10 T cell receptor beta chains from one sample sequenced in a study of blood T cell repertoires in COVID-19. TCRdb's copy holds only in-frame clones and misses some; the assay was immunoSEQ multiplex PCR. Of roughly 290,000 clones listed, under 90% are singletons. Sequenced material: PBMCs or T cells enriched from blood (not recorded which). These receptors all come from a woman aged 40 to 50 who had recovered from COVID-19.

The V gene is TRBV2, the J gene TRBJ2-6, with D unclear. Germline assignment: CDR1 SNHLY and CDR2 FYNNEI. Trimming pared 7 bases from V and 2 bases from J, leaving 6 bases between. The CDR3 runs to 13 residues. CDR3 in amino acids: CASTVPGANVLTF. The CDR3 DNA is TGTGCCAGCACGGTTCCTGGGGCCAACGTCCTGACTTTC.

This rearrangement joins TRBV30 to TRBJ2-7, with a tentative D call TRBD2 (6 bases). This CDR3 spans 15 amino acids. Germline V CDR1 and CDR2: GTSNPN, SVGIG (reference sequence). V was clipped by 2 bases and J by 0 bases, with 14 bases between them. DNA of the CDR3: TGTGCCTGGAGTCGGCGGGGCGGTACCTCCTACGAGCAGTACTTC. Protein: CAWSRRGGTSYEQYF.

V is TRBV11-3 and J is TRBJ2-1; 8 nucleotides match TRBD2. Trimming at V came to 4 bases and at J to 7 bases, leaving 12 bases not matched to a gene. Germline CDR1 reads SGHNT; CDR2 reads YENEEA. The CDR3 contains 16 residues. CDR3 DNA: TGTGCCAGCAGCTCCTTCGGAGCGGGAGTCCCAAATGAGCAGTTCTTC. Translated: CASSSFGAGVPNEQFF.

This chain links TRBV2 with TRBJ2-3; D call uncertain. Trimming left V 4 bases short and J 0 bases short, with 8 bases between. CDR3 length: 14 residues. Germline CDR1 reads SNHLY; CDR2 reads FYNNEI. The CDR3: CASSVLVSTDTQYF. CDR3 in DNA: TGTGCCAGCAGTGTGCTAGTGAGCACAGATACGCAGTATTTT.

The chain carries TRBV15 and TRBJ2-4, with TRBD1 as a possible D gene (5 bases). V was shortened by 9 bases and J by 0 bases, with 12 bases between the two germline ends. The germline V gene encodes CDR1 LNHNV and CDR2 YYDKDF (reference sequence). This CDR3 has 14 amino acids. The CDR3 reads CATRAQGAKNIQYF. The CDR3 nucleotides are TGTGCCACAAGAGCCCAGGGAGCCAAAAACATTCAGTACTTC.

The J gene is TRBJ2-1, the V gene TRBV2; a weak D match, TRBD1 (5 bases). V lost 1 base, J lost 4 bases, and 8 bases lay in between. From germline, CDR1 is SNHLY and CDR2 FYNNEI. This CDR3 is 14 amino acids long. The CDR3 coding sequence is TGTGCCAGCAGTGAAGATCGACAGTACAATGAGCAGTTCTTC. Its translation: CASSEDRQYNEQFF.

V and J are TRBV6-5 and TRBJ1-2; D is unresolved. V was trimmed by 8 bases and J by 3 bases, leaving 7 bases between them. The CDR3 has 11 amino acids. CDR1 is MNHEY, CDR2 SVGAGI, per germline. The CDR3 loop reads CASRADYGYTF. Written as DNA, the CDR3 is TGTGCCAGCCGCGCCGACTATGGCTACACCTTC.

Points on this clone: Other nucleotide sequences in the sample specify the same CDR3. The chain joins TRBV6-4 to TRBJ1-1; D perhaps matches TRBD1 (6 bases). With 0 bases removed from V and 5 bases from J, the gap between germline ends came to 10 bases. The CDR3 extends over 14 amino acids. Per the germline V gene, CDR1 is MRHNA and CDR2 is SNTAGT. The CDR3 bases are TGTGCCAGCAGTGACTCATCGAGGGGGACTGAAGCTTTCTTT. Protein sequence: CASSDSSRGTEAFF.

The rearrangement joins TRBV5-1 to TRBJ2-1; possible D gene TRBD1, 5 bases. The CDR3 contains 15 residues. Germline V CDR1 and CDR2: SGHRS, YFSETQ. V lost 1 base and J 2 bases, leaving 10 bases between the germline ends. This CDR3 is CASSLQSGTYNEQFF. The DNA for the CDR3 is TGCGCCAGCAGCTTGCAGTCAGGGACCTACAATGAGCAGTTCTTC.

The chain uses TRBV9 and TRBJ2-5, with 11 bases lining up with TRBD2. V shed 3 bases, J shed 3 bases, and the junction held 4 bases outside the gene matches. This CDR3 region has 15 residues. Germline CDR1 is SGDLS and CDR2 is YYNGEE. CDR3 nucleotide sequence: TGTGCCAGCAGCGCTAGCGGGGGGCGGGAAGAGACCCAGTACTTC. Translated: CASSASGGREETQYF.